These 5 T cell receptor beta chains were all obtained from the same sample, sequenced in a study of Ad26.COV2.S vaccination and SARS-CoV-2 variants. This sample's treatment: 19 received Ad26.COV2.S at low or high dose, single or two shots; about five received placebo; per-sample allocation not given. Sampling was performed 63 days after the first vaccine or placebo injection. Data came from immunoSEQ multiplex PCR; TCRdb stores just in-frame clones and leaves some out. The sample holds 300,000 to 350,000 clones, over 80% seen once. Source: peripheral blood, taken in a trial of Ad26.COV2.S vaccine versus placebo. The source of these receptors is a person aged 18 to 65 who received the Ad26.COV2.S COVID-19 vaccine or a placebo.

The chain carries TRBV7-6 and TRBJ2-7, with a weak D call TRBD2 (5 bases). The CDR3 runs 19 residues. V lost 0 bases to trimming and J lost 7 bases, with 28 bases between them. Per germline, CDR1 SGHVS and CDR2 FNYEAQ. CDR3: CASSLARVRGDSGRLEQYF. The CDR3 region has the DNA TGTGCCAGCAGCTTAGCGCGCGTACGGGGTGATTCGGGGAGACTTGAGCAGTACTTC.

This rearrangement joins TRBV19 to TRBJ2-3, with TRBD2 matching 13 bases. In germline, CDR1 is LNHDA, CDR2 SQIVND (reference sequence). This CDR3 is 16 amino acids long. With V trimmed by 3 bases and J by 4 bases, 4 bases remained unmatched. This CDR3 reads CASSILTSGGSDTQYF. The CDR3 coding sequence is TGTGCCAGTAGTATTTTGACTAGCGGGGGGTCAGATACGCAGTATTTT.

This clone is a singleton in its sample. This chain uses TRBV30 with TRBJ1-5; perhaps TRBD1 as D (5 bases). Between the trimmed V and J ends, which lost 5 bases and 0 bases, there was a span of 23 bases. The germline V gene encodes CDR1 GTSNPN and CDR2 SVGIG (reference sequence). The CDR3 consists of 18 residues. The CDR3 protein is CAWQKWGTGTDSNQPQHF. CDR3 coding DNA: TGTGCCTGGCAAAAGTGGGGGACCGGGACGGATAGCAATCAGCCCCAGCATTTT.

This chain joins TRBV7-9 and TRBJ2-7; the match to TRBD1 covers 8 bases. The germline V gene has CDR1 SEHNR and CDR2 FQNEAQ (reference sequence). The CDR3 runs to 16 residues. The J segment lost 7 bases and the V segment lost 5 bases, leaving 16 bases of the junction unmatched. DNA for the CDR3: TGTGCCAGCAGCGCATCTAGGGCGGACAGGGAATGGGAGCAGTACTTC. It is translated as CASSASRADREWEQYF.

CDR3 residues: CASSLSGPDQPQHF. Here the CDR3 DNA reads TGCGCCAGCAGTCTTAGTGGGCCGGATCAGCCCCAGCATTTT. J is TRBJ1-5 and V is TRBV5-1; D is uncertain. CDR1 SGHRS and CDR2 YFSETQ come from the germline V gene. V dropped 5 bases and J dropped 5 bases, with 14 bases sitting between them. The CDR3 runs 14 residues.